Below are 8 T cell receptor beta chains sequenced from a single sample in a study of spatial heterogeneity in lung cancer (dated by TCRdb to the late 2010s). Library generation was performed with 5' RACE. The sample was run on a NextSeq 500. TCRdb passed the public sequencing reads through fastp at Q25 and MiXCR, retaining productive beta sequences. When rows share a CDR3 protein, they turn into one entry using the most common DNA and genes. Counted in this sample were about 45,000 distinct CDR3 sequences; roughly an eighth of them appeared once. 55% to 60% of the sample belongs to the ten largest clones. The meaning of the sample's time point label: sample taken at primary tumor resection. For TCR sequencing, whole RNA was extracted from tumor and nontumor lung tissue, or from cryopreserved PBMC samples, and no cell sorting was done. The sequenced sample was PBMCs, obtained at surgery. The receptors here all came from a male donor with early-stage non-small cell lung cancer.

This clonotype was seen ten or more times. The gene calls are TRBV2 and TRBJ1-1, with a tentative D call TRBD1 (5 bases). From germline, CDR1 is SNHLY and CDR2 FYNNEI. Trimming removed 3 bases from V and 2 bases from J, with 7 bases in between. The length of the CDR3 is 13 residues. The CDR3 DNA reads as TGTGCCAGCAGTGATGACAGAAACACTGAAGCTTTCTTT. Protein product: CASSDDRNTEAFF.

This chain uses TRBV7-6 with TRBJ2-1; D is uncertain. The germline V gene encodes CDR1 SGHVS and CDR2 FNYEAQ. CDR3 length: 16 residues. V shed 6 bases and J shed 0 bases, with 15 bases lying between them. CDR3 residues: CASSLSWRSSYNEQFF. The CDR3 DNA follows: TGTGCCAGCAGTTTGAGCTGGCGCAGCTCCTACAATGAGCAGTTCTTC.

In this sample, this clonotype turned up many times. The gene calls are TRBV10-3 and TRBJ2-1, with a possible D match to TRBD2 (5 bases). The CDR3 spans 13 residues. Germline V gene sequence: CDR1 ENHRY, CDR2 SYGVKD. V gave up 10 bases and J gave up 2 bases, with 12 bases separating them. The CDR3 DNA reads as TGTGCCACCCAGGCGGGCCCCTACAATGAGCAGTTCTTC. Protein product: CATQAGPYNEQFF.

There are a few counts of this clonotype. The chain employs TRBV6-2 or TRBV6-3 and TRBJ1-5; possible D gene TRBD1, 5 bases. The CDR3 consists of 14 residues. The germline V and J ends were trimmed by 5 bases and 4 bases, with 12 bases remaining between them. CDR1 is MNHEY, CDR2 SVGEGT, per germline. The CDR3 loop reads CASSRDSQNQPQHF. The CDR3 coding sequence is TGTGCCAGCAGTCGGGACTCACAGAATCAGCCCCAGCATTTT.

The sample holds a few counts of this clonotype. The rearrangement joins TRBV28 to TRBJ1-3; D unclear. V was clipped by 3 bases and J by 5 bases, with 11 bases between them. Germline assignment: CDR1 MDHEN and CDR2 SYDVKM. The CDR3 has 14 amino acids. Here the CDR3 reads CASSFDMARNTIYF. CDR3 bases: TGTGCCAGCAGTTTCGACATGGCTAGAAACACCATATATTTT.

This clonotype was counted a few times. J is TRBJ1-6 and V is TRBV18; D might be TRBD1 (6 bases). Germline V gene lookup returns CDR1 KGHSH and CDR2 LQKENI. The V end was cut by 1 base, the J end by 13 bases, with 17 bases between. The CDR3 sequence is 15 residues long. The CDR3 DNA sequence: TGTGCCAGCTCACCACGGCCGGACAGTCCCGTCCCCCTCCACTTT. It codes for CASSPRPDSPVPLHF. Full variable domain (outside the CDR3, taken from reference TRBV18 and TRBJ1-6): NAGVMQNPRHLVRRRGQEARLRCSPMKGHSHVYWYRQLPEEGLKFMVYLQKENIIDESGMPKERFSAEFPKEGPSILRIQQVVRGDSAAYFCASSPRPDSPVPLHFGNGTRLTVT.

V and J are TRBV7-9 and TRBJ2-6; tentatively, D is TRBD1 or TRBD2 (5 bases each). The CDR3 is 16 amino acids. The germline V gene encodes CDR1 SEHNR and CDR2 FQNEAQ (reference sequence). V was cut by 5 bases and J by 1 base, with 12 bases left in between. CDR3 amino acids: CASSVYGASGANVLTF. The CDR3 coding sequence is TGTGCCAGCAGCGTTTACGGGGCGTCTGGGGCCAACGTCCTGACTTTC.

This clonotype was seen many times. The rearrangement uses TRBV4-1 and TRBJ1-1; tentatively, D is TRBD1 (5 bases). Trimming shortened V by 2 bases and J by 6 bases, and 10 bases separated the two germline ends. This CDR3 is 13 amino acids long. The germline gives CDR1 MGHRA, CDR2 YSYEKL. The CDR3 DNA follows: TGCGCCAGCAGCCAACTCGGACACCCTGAAGCTTTCTTT. Translated, it gives CASSQLGHPEAFF.